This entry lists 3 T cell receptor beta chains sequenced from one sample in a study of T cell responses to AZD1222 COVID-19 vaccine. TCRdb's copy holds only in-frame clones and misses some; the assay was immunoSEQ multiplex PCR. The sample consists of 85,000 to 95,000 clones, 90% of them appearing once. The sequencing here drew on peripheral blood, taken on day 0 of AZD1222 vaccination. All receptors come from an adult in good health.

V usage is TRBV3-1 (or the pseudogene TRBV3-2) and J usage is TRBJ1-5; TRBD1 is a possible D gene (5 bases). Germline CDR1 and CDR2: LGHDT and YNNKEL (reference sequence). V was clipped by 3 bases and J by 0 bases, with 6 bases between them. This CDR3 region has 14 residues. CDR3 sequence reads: CASSHGASNQPQHF. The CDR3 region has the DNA TGTGCCAGCAGCCACGGGGCTAGCAATCAGCCCCAGCATTTT.

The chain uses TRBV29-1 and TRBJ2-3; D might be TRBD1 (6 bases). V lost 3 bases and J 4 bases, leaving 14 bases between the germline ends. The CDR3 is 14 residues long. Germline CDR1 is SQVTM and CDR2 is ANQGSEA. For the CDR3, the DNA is TGCAGCGTTGATCTGACAGGCTATTCAGATACGCAGTATTTT. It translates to CSVDLTGYSDTQYF.

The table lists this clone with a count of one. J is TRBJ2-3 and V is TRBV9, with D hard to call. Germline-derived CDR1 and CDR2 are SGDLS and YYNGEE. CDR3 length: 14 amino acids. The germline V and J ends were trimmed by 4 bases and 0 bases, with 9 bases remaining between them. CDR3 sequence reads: CASSLTTSTDTQYF. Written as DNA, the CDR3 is TGTGCCAGCAGCTTAACCACCAGCACAGATACGCAGTATTTT.